The clone carrying this TCR beta chain was observed a few times. Assay: immunoSEQ multiplex PCR; the TCRdb copy retains only in-frame clones and omits some. This table holds approximately 240,000 clones, roughly 80% found once. The data were taken from a study of blood T cell repertoires in COVID-19. As for the study in general: Italy, Spain and the United States were the sources of the convalescent and acute COVID-19 samples.

The CDR3 runs 15 residues. V lost 7 bases to trimming and J lost 4 bases; unmatched junction nucleotides: 10. The germline gives CDR1 LNHDA, CDR2 SQIVND (reference sequence). The TCR comes from an elderly woman with active or convalescent COVID-19. Input material: peripheral blood. The J gene is TRBJ1-1, the V gene TRBV19; the match to TRBD1 covers 9 bases. CDR3 DNA: TGTGCCAGTATTCAAACAGGGGGCGTTTTCACTGAAGCTTTCTTT. This encodes CASIQTGGVFTEAFF.